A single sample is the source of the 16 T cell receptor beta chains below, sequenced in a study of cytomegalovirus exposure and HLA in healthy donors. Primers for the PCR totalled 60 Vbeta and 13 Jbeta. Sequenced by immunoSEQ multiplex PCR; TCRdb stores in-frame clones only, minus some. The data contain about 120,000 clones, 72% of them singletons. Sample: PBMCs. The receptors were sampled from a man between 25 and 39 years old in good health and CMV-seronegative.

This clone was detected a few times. CDR3 loop: CASSTDGEDYEQYF. In nucleotides, the CDR3 is TGTGCCAGTAGTACCGACGGGGAAGACTACGAGCAGTACTTC. This chain uses TRBV19 with TRBJ2-7, with D possibly being TRBD2 (5 bases). CDR3 length: 14 residues. Germline values: CDR1 LNHDA, CDR2 SQIVND (reference sequence). V dropped 4 bases and J dropped 3 bases, with 13 bases sitting between them.

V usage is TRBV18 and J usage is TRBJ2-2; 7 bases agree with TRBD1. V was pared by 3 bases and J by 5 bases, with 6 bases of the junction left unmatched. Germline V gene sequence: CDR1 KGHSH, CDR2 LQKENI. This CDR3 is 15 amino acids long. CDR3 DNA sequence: TGTGCCAGCTCACCTTCCGGGACAGCGACCGGGGAGCTGTTTTTT. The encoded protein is CASSPSGTATGELFF.

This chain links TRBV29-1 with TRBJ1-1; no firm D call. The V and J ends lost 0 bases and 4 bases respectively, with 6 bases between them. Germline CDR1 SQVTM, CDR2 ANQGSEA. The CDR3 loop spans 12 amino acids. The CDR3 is CSVEEGSTEAFF. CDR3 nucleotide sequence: TGCAGCGTTGAAGAGGGGAGCACTGAAGCTTTCTTT.

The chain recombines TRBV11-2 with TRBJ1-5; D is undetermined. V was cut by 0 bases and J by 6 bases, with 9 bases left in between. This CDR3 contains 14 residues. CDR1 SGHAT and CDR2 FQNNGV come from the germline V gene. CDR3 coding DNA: TGTGCCAGCAGCTTAGACCGGGGTGGTCAGCCCCAGCATTTT. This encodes CASSLDRGGQPQHF.

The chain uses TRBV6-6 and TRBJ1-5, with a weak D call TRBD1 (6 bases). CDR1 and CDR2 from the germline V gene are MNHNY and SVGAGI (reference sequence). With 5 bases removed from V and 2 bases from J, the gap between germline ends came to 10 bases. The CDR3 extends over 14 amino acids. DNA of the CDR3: TGTGCCAGCAGTCCCCCAGGGGGCAATCAGCCCCAGCATTTT. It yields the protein CASSPPGGNQPQHF.

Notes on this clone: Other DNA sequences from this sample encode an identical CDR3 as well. CDR3 bases: TGCGCCAGCAGCTTGCAGGGTTACGAGCAGTACTTC. Residues: CASSLQGYEQYF. This chain connects TRBV5-1 to TRBJ2-7, with a possible D match to TRBD1 (5 bases). Germline loops: CDR1 SGHRS, CDR2 YFSETQ. This CDR3 has 12 amino acids. Between the trimmed V and J ends, which lost 1 base and 4 bases, there was a span of 6 bases.

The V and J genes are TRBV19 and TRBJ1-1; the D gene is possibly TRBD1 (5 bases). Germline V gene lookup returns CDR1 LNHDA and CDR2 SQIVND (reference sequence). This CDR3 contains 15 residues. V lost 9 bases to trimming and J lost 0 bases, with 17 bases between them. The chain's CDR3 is CASADFRGMNTEAFF. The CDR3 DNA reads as TGTGCCAGCGCGGACTTTCGGGGGATGAACACTGAAGCTTTCTTT. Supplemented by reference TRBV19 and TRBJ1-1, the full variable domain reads DGGITQSPKYLFRKEGQNVTLSCEQNLNHDAMYWYRQDPGQGLRLIYYSQIVNDFQKGDIAEGYSVSREKKESFPLTVTSAQKNPTAFYLCASADFRGMNTEAFFGQGTRLTVV.

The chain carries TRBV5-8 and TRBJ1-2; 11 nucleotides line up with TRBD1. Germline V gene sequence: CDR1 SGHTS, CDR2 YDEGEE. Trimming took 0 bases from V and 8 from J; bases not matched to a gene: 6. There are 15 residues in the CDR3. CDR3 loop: CASSLAGTGGYGYTF. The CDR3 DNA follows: TGTGCCAGCAGCTTGGCCGGGACAGGGGGTTACGGCTACACCTTC.

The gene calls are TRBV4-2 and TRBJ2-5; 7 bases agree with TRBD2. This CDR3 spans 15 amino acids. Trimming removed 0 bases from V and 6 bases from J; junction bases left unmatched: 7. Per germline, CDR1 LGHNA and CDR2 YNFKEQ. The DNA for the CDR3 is TGTGCCAGCAGCCAAGAGTCGGGGGGTGGGAAGACCCAGTACTTC. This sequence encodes CASSQESGGGKTQYF.

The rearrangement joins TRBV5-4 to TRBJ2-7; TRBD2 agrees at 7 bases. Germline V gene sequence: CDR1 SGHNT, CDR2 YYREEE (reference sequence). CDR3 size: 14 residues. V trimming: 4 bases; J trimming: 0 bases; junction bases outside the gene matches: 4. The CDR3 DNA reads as TGTGCCAGCAGCCTCGCGGGGGTCTCCTACGAGCAGTACTTC. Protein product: CASSLAGVSYEQYF.

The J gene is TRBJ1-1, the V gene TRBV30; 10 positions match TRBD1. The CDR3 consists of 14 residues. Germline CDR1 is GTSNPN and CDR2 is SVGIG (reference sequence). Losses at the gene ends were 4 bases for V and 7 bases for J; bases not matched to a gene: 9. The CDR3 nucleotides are TGTGCCTGGACTGTGGGGACAGGGGCGGATGAAGCTTTCTTT. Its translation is CAWTVGTGADEAFF.

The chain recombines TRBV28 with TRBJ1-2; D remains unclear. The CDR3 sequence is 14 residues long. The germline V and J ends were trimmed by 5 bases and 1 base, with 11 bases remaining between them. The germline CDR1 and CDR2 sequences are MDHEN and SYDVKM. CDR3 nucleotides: TGTGCCAGCAGTCAAGTAACAGTTAACTATGGCTACACCTTC. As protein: CASSQVTVNYGYTF.

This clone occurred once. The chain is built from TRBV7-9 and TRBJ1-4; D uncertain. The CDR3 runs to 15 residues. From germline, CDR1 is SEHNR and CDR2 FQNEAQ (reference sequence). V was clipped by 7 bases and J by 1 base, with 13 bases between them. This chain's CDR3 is CASTAFGETNEKLFF. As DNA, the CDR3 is TGTGCCAGCACCGCTTTCGGGGAAACTAATGAAAAACTGTTTTTT.

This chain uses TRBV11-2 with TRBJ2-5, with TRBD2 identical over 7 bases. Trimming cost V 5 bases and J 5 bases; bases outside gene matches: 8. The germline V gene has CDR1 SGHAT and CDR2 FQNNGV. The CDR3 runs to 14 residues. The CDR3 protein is CASSGRGWRETQYF. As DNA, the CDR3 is TGTGCCAGCAGCGGGAGGGGTTGGAGGGAGACCCAGTACTTC.

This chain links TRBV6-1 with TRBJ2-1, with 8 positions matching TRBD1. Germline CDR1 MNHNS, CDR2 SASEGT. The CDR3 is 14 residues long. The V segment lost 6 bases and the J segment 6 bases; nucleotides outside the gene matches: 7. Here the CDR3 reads CASRRDRQGNEQFF. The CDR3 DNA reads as TGTGCCAGCAGAAGGGACAGGCAAGGCAATGAGCAGTTCTTC.

The CDR3: CASSERRVNQPQHF. DNA of the CDR3: TGCGCCAGCAGTGAGCGCAGGGTCAATCAGCCCCAGCATTTT. The gene calls are TRBV10-2 and TRBJ1-5, with D possibly matching TRBD1 (5 bases). The germline gives CDR1 WSHSY, CDR2 SAAADI. V lost 2 bases to trimming and J lost 3 bases, with 8 bases between them. The CDR3 covers 14 residues.